The sequence of this T cell receptor (beta chain) was determined in a study of CD8+CD57+ T cells in acquired aplastic anemia. Study-wide points: Overlapping CD8+ CDR3 repertoires of patients and controls contained around 30 shared sequences.

TCR beta VDJ and CDR3 profiling used genomic DNA as template. In TCRdb, the reads were re-called with MiXCR into one record per CDR3 protein. The sample has around 430,000 distinct CDR3 sequences, less than 35% seen once. Patients sequenced had flow cytometry evidence of CD8+CD57+ cell expansion. This CDR3 has 15 amino acids. V lost 0 bases and J lost 4, with 12 bases in between. Germline values: CDR1 DFQATT, CDR2 SNEGSKA (reference sequence). This clonotype was observed a few times. The antigen is unknown. The chain employs TRBV20-1 and TRBJ1-4; the D is unclear. The receptor comes from a human donor with aplastic anemia. Sequenced input: sorted CD4+, CD8+, or CD8+CD57+ T cells (not recorded which) from PBMCs. Written as DNA, the CDR3 is TGCAGTGCTAGAGATGTTAGCCAAAGTAATGAAAAACTGTTTTTT. It codes for CSARDVSQSNEKLFF.